In its sample, the clone carrying this T cell receptor (beta chain) was seen a few times. Its antigen remains unknown. These data come from a study of T-cell reconstitution after alpha-beta-depleted transplantation in children. Unique molecular identifiers tagged the TCRbeta library. In TCRdb, the PCR reads were re-called with MiXCR into one record per CDR3 protein. The table lists 300,000 to 400,000 distinct CDR3 sequences, about 17% of them singletons. General study points: T-cell counts and diversity were attributed mostly to newly produced T cells one year after transplant. The origin of alpha-beta T cells about two months after transplant was reportedly several hundred expanded graft clones. Certain patients had high TCRbeta diversity at day 60, and it came from recipient T cells and thymic progenitors that survived.

This clonotype was sampled from a male patient aged 2-9 years who had a stem cell transplant for acute lymphoblastic leukemia, so the T cells may come from the graft donor. The specimen was PBMCs, mostly from graft donor cells, collected 360 days after TCRalphabeta/CD19-depleted stem cell transplant.

The CDR3 DNA follows: TGTGCCAGCTCACCAAGACAGGGGACGGACACTGAAGCTTTCTTT. It translates to CASSPRQGTDTEAFF. The gene calls are TRBV18 and TRBJ1-1; TRBD1 agrees at 8 bases. The germline CDR1 and CDR2 sequences are KGHSH and LQKENI. The CDR3 has 15 amino acids. After removal of 2 bases from V and 3 bases from J, the junction contained 5 bases not matched to a gene.